The present entry profiles one T cell receptor (beta chain) with its context. Trimming shortened V by 0 bases and J by 5 bases, and 7 bases separated the two germline ends. Germline CDR1 KGHSH, CDR2 LQKENI. The CDR3 sequence is 13 residues long. Recovered participants had two consecutive negative NP/OP PCR tests, healthcare professional clearance, or symptom resolution. The data are from a study of blood T cell repertoires in COVID-19. Study context: Both acute and convalescent COVID-19 samples were obtained from the United States, Italy and Spain.

In the original analysis: Amplification with reference gene primers provided the estimates of nucleated cell counts. Clones were read by immunoSEQ multiplex PCR, and TCRdb kept only the in-frame ones, dropping some. Clone size and the V and J calls come from that table; the DNA yielded D and trimming. This table holds around 450,000 clones, about 90% found once. Sequencing used PBMCs or T cells enriched from blood (not recorded which). The sequence was collected from a woman younger than 30 who had recovered from COVID-19. V usage is TRBV18 and J usage is TRBJ1-2; possible D gene TRBD1, 5 bases. This CDR3 reads CASSPPTEYGYTF. The DNA for the CDR3 is TGTGCCAGCTCACCACCGACAGAGTATGGCTACACCTTC.